Following are 16 T cell receptor beta chains from one sample sequenced in a study of CD8 T cells in ankylosing spondylitis. TCRdb called the 5' RACE reads again in MiXCR, with one record for every CDR3 protein. The table has around 230,000 distinct CDR3 sequences, over 7% seen once. Sequences were obtained from blood, either unsorted or a sorted T cell fraction (not recorded which). The receptor source for this set is a female donor with ankylosing spondylitis or in good health (not recorded which).

This clonotype has ten or more counts. The chain recombines TRBV20-1 with TRBJ1-1; D perhaps matches TRBD1 (5 bases). The CDR3 has 15 residues. The germline V gene has CDR1 DFQATT and CDR2 SNEGSKA (reference sequence). The V and J ends lost 3 bases and 4 bases respectively, with 18 bases between them. CDR3 DNA: TGCAGTGCTAGGGCGTACAGGTTCGAGAGCACTGAAGCTTTCTTT. It is translated as CSARAYRFESTEAFF.

This clonotype was seen at least ten times. This chain links TRBV5-1 with TRBJ2-3; 7 positions agree with TRBD2. J was trimmed by 3 bases and V by 2 bases; bases with no gene match: 3. CDR1 is SGHRS and CDR2 is YFSETQ in the germline V gene. This CDR3 has 14 residues. In DNA form, the CDR3 reads TGCGCCAGCAGCTTTAGGCGGGAGACAGATACGCAGTATTTT. Its translation is CASSFRRETDTQYF. The whole variable domain, filled in from reference TRBV5-1 and TRBJ2-3, reads KAGVTQTPRYLIKTRGQQVTLSCSPISGHRSVSWYQQTPGQGLQFLFEYFSETQRNKGNFPGRFSGRQFSNSRSEMNVSTLELGDSALYLCASSFRRETDTQYFGPGTRLTVL.

This clonotype has at least ten counts. The gene calls are TRBV19 and TRBJ2-7, with a weak D call TRBD2 (6 bases). V was clipped by 6 bases and J by 0 bases, with 9 bases between them. In germline, CDR1 is LNHDA, CDR2 SQIVND (reference sequence). This CDR3 is built from 13 residues. CDR3 sequence: CASRERASYEQYF. CDR3 DNA: TGTGCCAGTAGAGAGCGGGCCTCCTACGAGCAGTACTTC.

This clonotype showed up many times. The chain carries TRBV12-3 or TRBV12-4 and TRBJ1-3; TRBD1 matches at 7 bases. The ends lost 5 bases at V and 4 bases at J; junction bases unmatched: 5. The CDR3 runs 14 residues. CDR3 DNA: TGTGCCAGCAGTCCACAGGGGTTAGGAAACACCATATATTTT. It encodes CASSPQGLGNTIYF.

This clonotype was seen many times. V gene TRBV10-3 combines with J gene TRBJ2-2; possibly TRBD2 for D (6 bases). The germline CDR1 and CDR2 sequences are ENHRY and SYGVKD. Trimming cost V 5 bases and J 4 bases, with 17 bases left between them. This CDR3 spans 16 amino acids. The CDR3 sequence is CAISPAGARGTGELFF. In DNA, the CDR3 is TGTGCCATCAGTCCTGCCGGGGCGCGGGGCACCGGGGAGCTGTTTTTT.

This clonotype was counted at least ten times. The chain recombines TRBV25-1 with TRBJ1-2; 9 nucleotides line up with TRBD1. The V gene end was trimmed by 8 bases and the J gene end by 8 bases; junction bases not matched to a gene: 9. The CDR3 runs 13 residues. Germline values: CDR1 MGHDK, CDR2 SYGVNS. The CDR3: CASAIGDRGGYTF. CDR3 nucleotide sequence: TGTGCCAGCGCTATCGGCGACAGGGGGGGCTACACCTTC.

About this clonotype: The junction differs from germline at one of its ends, possibly a read error. The V gene is TRBV20-1, the J gene TRBJ2-5, with TRBD2 matching 8 bases. CDR3 length: 17 residues. Germline loops: CDR1 DFQATT, CDR2 SNEGSKA (reference sequence). CDR3 loop: CCARDSGGTSESETQYF. DNA of the CDR3: TGCTGTGCTAGAGATAGTGGGGGGACTAGTGAATCGGAGACCCAGTACTTC.

This clonotype was seen ten or more times. The chain combines TRBV18 with TRBJ1-3; D is unresolved. CDR1 is KGHSH, CDR2 LQKENI, per germline. Trimming removed 7 bases from V and 4 bases from J, with 5 bases in between. The CDR3 covers 11 residues. The chain's CDR3 is CASYQGNTIYF. CDR3 DNA: TGTGCCAGCTACCAGGGAAACACCATATATTTT.

In its sample, this clonotype was seen many times. The chain carries TRBV12-5 and TRBJ1-4, with TRBD1 as a possible D gene (6 bases). The CDR3 covers 14 residues. V was pared by 7 bases and J by 8 bases, with 17 bases between. Germline V CDR1 and CDR2: LGHNT, FRNRAP. CDR3 coding DNA: TGTGCTAGTGTTTCGGACAGCGACGTAGAAAAACTGTTTTTT. It is translated as CASVSDSDVEKLFF.

A word on this clonotype: A much larger clone sits a single nucleotide away, making a read error possible. The V call is TRBV27, the J call TRBJ2-1, with 10 bases identical to TRBD2. The CDR3 is 12 residues long. Germline CDR1 and CDR2: MNHEY and SMNVEV (reference sequence). Losses at the gene ends were 10 bases for V and 7 bases for J; bases not matched to a gene: 4. The CDR3 coding sequence is TGTGCCACTAGCGGGGGTTTGAATGAGCAGTTCTTC. Its translation: CATSGGLNEQFF.

This clonotype was recorded at least ten times. This chain connects TRBV7-8 to TRBJ2-5; D remains ambiguous. V lost 4 bases to trimming and J lost 2 bases, with 11 bases between them. Germline V gene data show CDR1 as SGHVS and CDR2 as FQNEAQ. The CDR3 extends over 14 amino acids. The CDR3 sequence: CASSSPPYQETQYF. The CDR3 DNA reads TGTGCCAGCAGCTCGCCTCCGTATCAAGAGACCCAGTACTTC.

This clonotype was found a few times. The rearrangement uses TRBV6-2 or TRBV6-3 and TRBJ2-1; 10 nucleotides agree with TRBD1. The V segment lost 6 bases and the J segment 8 bases; nucleotides outside the gene matches: 10. The V gene's germline CDR1 is MNHEY and CDR2 SVGEGT. The CDR3 has 15 residues. Here the CDR3 reads CASSSGTGVFDEQFF. CDR3 DNA: TGTGCCAGCAGCTCCGGGACAGGGGTGTTCGATGAGCAGTTCTTC.

This clonotype has ten or more counts. The rearrangement joins TRBV20-1 to TRBJ1-1, with TRBD1 identical over 8 bases. Germline CDR1 and CDR2: DFQATT and SNEGSKA (reference sequence). Unmatched junction bases numbered 11, after V lost 6 bases and J lost 5 bases. The CDR3 is made up of 14 amino acids. This CDR3 reads CSAEAGGPWTEAFF. CDR3 bases: TGCAGTGCCGAGGCAGGGGGCCCGTGGACTGAAGCTTTCTTT.

The sample holds many counts of this clonotype. The chain recombines TRBV4-3 with TRBJ2-1; no firm D call. CDR3 length: 14 residues. V dropped 0 bases and J dropped 7 bases, with 10 bases sitting between them. Looked up from germline, CDR1 is LGHNA and CDR2 is YSLEER. The CDR3 DNA is TGCGCCAGCAGCCAAGACAGGCAAAGTAATGAGCAGTTCTTC. Encoded protein: CASSQDRQSNEQFF.

This clonotype has a count of ten or more. The chain combines TRBV19 with TRBJ1-4; D unclear. CDR3 length: 16 amino acids. V was pared by 4 bases and J by 5 bases, with 17 bases between. Germline CDR1 LNHDA, CDR2 SQIVND (reference sequence). The CDR3 sequence is CASSTRFSARNEKLFF. CDR3 in DNA: TGTGCCAGTAGTACGCGCTTTTCGGCGCGGAATGAAAAACTGTTTTTT. Using reference TRBV19 and TRBJ1-4 for the parts outside the CDR3, the full variable domain is DGGITQSPKYLFRKEGQNVTLSCEQNLNHDAMYWYRQDPGQGLRLIYYSQIVNDFQKGDIAEGYSVSREKKESFPLTVTSAQKNPTAFYLCASSTRFSARNEKLFFGSGTQLSVL.

This clonotype was picked up many times. The V gene is TRBV4-2, the J gene TRBJ2-7; 9 bases agree with TRBD2. J gave up 4 bases and V 4 bases, and 5 bases lay outside the gene matches. The CDR3 length is 14 residues. Per germline, CDR1 LGHNA and CDR2 YNFKEQ. The CDR3 sequence is CASSPETSGYEQYF. The DNA of the CDR3 is TGTGCCAGCAGCCCGGAGACTAGCGGTTACGAGCAGTACTTC.